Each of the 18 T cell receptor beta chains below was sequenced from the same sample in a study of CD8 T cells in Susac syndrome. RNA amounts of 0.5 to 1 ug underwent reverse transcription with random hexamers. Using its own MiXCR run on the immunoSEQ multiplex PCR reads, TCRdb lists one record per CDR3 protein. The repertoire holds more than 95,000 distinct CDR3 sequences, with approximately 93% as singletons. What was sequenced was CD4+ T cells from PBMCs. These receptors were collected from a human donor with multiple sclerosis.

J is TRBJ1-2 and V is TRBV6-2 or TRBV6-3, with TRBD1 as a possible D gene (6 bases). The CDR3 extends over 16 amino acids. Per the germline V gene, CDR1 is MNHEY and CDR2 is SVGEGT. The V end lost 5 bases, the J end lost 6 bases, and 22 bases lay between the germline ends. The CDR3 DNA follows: TGTGCCAGCAGTCAGAGAAGGGGTGACAGGAACAATGGCTACACCTTC. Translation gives CASSQRRGDRNNGYTF.

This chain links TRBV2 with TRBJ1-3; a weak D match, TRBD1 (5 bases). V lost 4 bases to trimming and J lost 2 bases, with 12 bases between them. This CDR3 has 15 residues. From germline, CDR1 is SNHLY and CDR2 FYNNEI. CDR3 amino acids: CASSGQGNTGNTIYF. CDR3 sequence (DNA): TGTGCCAGCAGTGGGCAGGGTAATACTGGAAACACCATATATTTT.

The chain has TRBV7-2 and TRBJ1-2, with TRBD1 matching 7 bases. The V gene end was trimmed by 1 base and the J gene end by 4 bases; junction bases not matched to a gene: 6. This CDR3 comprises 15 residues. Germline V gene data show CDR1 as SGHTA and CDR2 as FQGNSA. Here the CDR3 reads CASSLEGAYSYGYTF. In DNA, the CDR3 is TGTGCCAGCAGCTTAGAGGGGGCGTATAGCTATGGCTACACCTTC. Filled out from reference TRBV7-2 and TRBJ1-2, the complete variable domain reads GAGVSQSPSNKVTEKGKDVELRCDPISGHTALYWYRQSLGQGLEFLIYFQGNSAPDKSGLPSDRFSAERTGGSVSTLTIQRTQQEDSAVYLCASSLEGAYSYGYTFGSGTRLTVV.

The CDR3 DNA is TGTGCCTGGAACAGGGCGTGGACCGGGGAGCTGTTTTTT. This gives the protein CAWNRAWTGELFF. The rearrangement links TRBV30 to TRBJ2-2; possible D gene TRBD1, 6 bases. V lost 4 bases and J lost 5, with 11 bases in between. Germline lookup yields CDR1 GTSNPN and CDR2 SVGIG (reference sequence). The CDR3 runs 13 residues.

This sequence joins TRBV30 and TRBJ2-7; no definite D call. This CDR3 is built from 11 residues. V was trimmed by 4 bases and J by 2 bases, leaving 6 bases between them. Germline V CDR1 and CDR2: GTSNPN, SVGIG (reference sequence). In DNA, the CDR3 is TGTGCCTGGATGGGTACCTACGAGCAGTACTTC. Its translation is CAWMGTYEQYF. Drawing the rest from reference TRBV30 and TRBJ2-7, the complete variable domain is SQTIHQWPATLVQPVGSPLSLECTVEGTSNPNLYWYRQAAGRGLQLLFYSVGIGQISSEVPQNLSASRPQDRQFILSSKKLLLSDSGFYLCAWMGTYEQYFGPGTRLTVT.

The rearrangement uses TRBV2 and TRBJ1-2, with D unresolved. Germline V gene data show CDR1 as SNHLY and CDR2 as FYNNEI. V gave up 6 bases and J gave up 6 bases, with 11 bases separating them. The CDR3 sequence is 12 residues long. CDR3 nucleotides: TGTGCCAGCAGAAGCGGACTTGATGGCTACACCTTC. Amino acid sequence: CASRSGLDGYTF.

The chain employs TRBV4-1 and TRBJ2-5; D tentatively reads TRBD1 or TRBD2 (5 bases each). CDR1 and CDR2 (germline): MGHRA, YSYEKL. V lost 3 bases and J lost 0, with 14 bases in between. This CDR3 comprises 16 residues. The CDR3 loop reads CASSQATGAYQETQYF. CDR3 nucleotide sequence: TGCGCCAGCAGCCAGGCAACCGGGGCCTACCAAGAGACCCAGTACTTC.

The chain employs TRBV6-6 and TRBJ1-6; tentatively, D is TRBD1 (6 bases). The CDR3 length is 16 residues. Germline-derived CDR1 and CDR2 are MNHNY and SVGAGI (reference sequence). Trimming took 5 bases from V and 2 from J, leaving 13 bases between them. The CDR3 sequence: CASSHLDRPYNSPLHF. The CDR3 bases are TGTGCCAGCAGTCACCTAGACAGGCCCTATAATTCACCCCTCCACTTT.

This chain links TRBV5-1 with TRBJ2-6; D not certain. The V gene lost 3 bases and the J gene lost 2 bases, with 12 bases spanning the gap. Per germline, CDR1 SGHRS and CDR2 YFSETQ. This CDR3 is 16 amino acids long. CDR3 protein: CASSSLPLAGANVLTF. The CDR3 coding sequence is TGCGCCAGCAGCTCCCTTCCCCTCGCTGGGGCCAACGTCCTGACTTTC.

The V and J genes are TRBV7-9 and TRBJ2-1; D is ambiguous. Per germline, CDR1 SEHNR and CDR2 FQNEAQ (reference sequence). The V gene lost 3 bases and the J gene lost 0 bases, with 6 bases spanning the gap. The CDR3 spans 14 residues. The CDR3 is CASSLASSYNEQFF. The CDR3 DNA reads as TGTGCCAGCAGCTTGGCTAGCTCCTACAATGAGCAGTTCTTC.

CDR3 DNA sequence: TGCAGTGCGACAGACACGGGCAATCAGCCCCAGCATTTT. Protein sequence: CSATDTGNQPQHF. This rearrangement joins TRBV20-1 to TRBJ1-5; TRBD1 might be the D (5 bases). The germline V gene has CDR1 DFQATT and CDR2 SNEGSKA (reference sequence). This CDR3 is 13 amino acids long. The ends were cut back, 6 bases at V and 2 bases at J, with 11 bases in the middle.

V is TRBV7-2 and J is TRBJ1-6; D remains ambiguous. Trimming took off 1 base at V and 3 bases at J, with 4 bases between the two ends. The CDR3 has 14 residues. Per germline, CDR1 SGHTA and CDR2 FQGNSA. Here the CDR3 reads CASSLDSYNSPLHF. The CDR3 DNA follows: TGTGCCAGCAGCTTAGACAGCTATAATTCACCCCTCCACTTT.

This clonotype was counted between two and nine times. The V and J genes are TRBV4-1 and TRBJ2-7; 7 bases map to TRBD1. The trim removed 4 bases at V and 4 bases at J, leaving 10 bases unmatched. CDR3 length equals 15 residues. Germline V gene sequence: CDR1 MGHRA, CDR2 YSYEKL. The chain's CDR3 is CASSPYEGALYEQYF. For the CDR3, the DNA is TGCGCCAGCAGCCCCTACGAGGGGGCCTTATACGAGCAGTACTTC.

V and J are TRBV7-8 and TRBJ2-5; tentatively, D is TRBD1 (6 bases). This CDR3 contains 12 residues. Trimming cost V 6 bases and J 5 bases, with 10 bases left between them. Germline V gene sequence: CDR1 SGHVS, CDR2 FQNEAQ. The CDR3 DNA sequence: TGTGCCAGCAGTCATAGGGGGGAGACCCAGTACTTC. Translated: CASSHRGETQYF.

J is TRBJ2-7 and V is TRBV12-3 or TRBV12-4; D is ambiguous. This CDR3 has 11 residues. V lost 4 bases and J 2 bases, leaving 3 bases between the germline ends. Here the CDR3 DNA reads TGTGCCAGCAGTTATGCCTACGAGCAGTACTTC. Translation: CASSYAYEQYF.

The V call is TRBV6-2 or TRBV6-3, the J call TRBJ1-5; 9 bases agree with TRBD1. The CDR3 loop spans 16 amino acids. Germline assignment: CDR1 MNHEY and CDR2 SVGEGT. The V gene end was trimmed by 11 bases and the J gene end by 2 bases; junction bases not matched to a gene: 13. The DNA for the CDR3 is TGTGCCGCACGGGACAGGGAGATAGGAGGCAATCAGCCCCAGCATTTT. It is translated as CAARDREIGGNQPQHF.

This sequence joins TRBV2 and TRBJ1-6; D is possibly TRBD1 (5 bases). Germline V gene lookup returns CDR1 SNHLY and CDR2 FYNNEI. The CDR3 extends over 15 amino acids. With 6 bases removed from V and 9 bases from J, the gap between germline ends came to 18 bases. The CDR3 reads CASSAGLLWASPLHF. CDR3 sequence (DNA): TGTGCCAGCAGCGCGGGACTCCTTTGGGCTTCACCCCTCCACTTT.

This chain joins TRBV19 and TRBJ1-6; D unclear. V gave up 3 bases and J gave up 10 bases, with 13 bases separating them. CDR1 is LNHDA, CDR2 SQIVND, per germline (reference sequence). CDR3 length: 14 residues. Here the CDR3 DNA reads TGTGCCAGTAGTATCAATGCCGGTGGGTCACCCCTCCACTTT. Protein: CASSINAGGSPLHF.